Below, one TCR beta chain is given with its context. The antigen remains undetermined. CDR3 length equals 16 residues. Germline assignment: CDR1 MGHDK and CDR2 SYGVNS. V trimming: 0 bases; J trimming: 5 bases; junction bases outside the gene matches: 5. The data stem from a study of TIL therapy for anti-PD-1-resistant metastatic lung cancer. At the level of the study: Tumors had a median PD-L1 proportion score of around 6.4%. Tumors carried a median roughly 1.5 non-synonymous mutations per megabase. The study's findings and limits: Infused TIL clonotypes partially replaced the baseline blood repertoire, then decayed over months.

Sample time point: pre-treatment sample, taken before nivolumab and TIL therapy. This was the immunoSEQ v3 assay. TCRdb keeps only in-frame clones here, not all; method: immunoSEQ multiplex PCR. The sample contains around 20,000 clones, around 76% of which appear only once. V usage is TRBV25-1 and J usage is TRBJ2-1; 9 bases line up with TRBD1. This clonotype was obtained from a person between 25 and 80 years old with non-small cell lung cancer. The sample here was blood, taken at baseline. CDR3 residues: CASSEYRDRENNEQFF. The CDR3 coding sequence is TGTGCCAGCAGTGAATATAGGGACAGGGAAAACAATGAGCAGTTCTTC.